This T cell receptor (beta chain) was observed in a study of blood T cell repertoires in COVID-19. Study-wide background: The cDNA or gDNA used as material had been derived from T cells, B-cell-depleted T cells, or PBMCs.

Germline V gene sequence: CDR1 KGHDR, CDR2 SFDVKD. The CDR3 runs 15 residues. The V end was cut by 4 bases, the J end by 1 base, with 12 bases between. Sequencing used immunoSEQ multiplex PCR; TCRdb keeps in-frame clones, though not all of them. The top ten clones hold roughly 12% of a sample with around 180,000 clones, 70% to 85% of them seen once. Study members were between roughly 18 and 90 years old and lived in 20 to 30 US regions. Which cohort a participant joined came from the clinical history participants gave. This TCR was sampled from a man between 50 and 59 years old who had recovered from COVID-19. This chain links TRBV24-1 with TRBJ2-5; possible D gene TRBD1, 6 bases. The sequenced sample was PBMCs or T cells enriched from blood (not recorded which). The CDR3 nucleotides are TGTGCCACCAGTGACAGACGGGACATCCAAGAGACCCAGTACTTC. Its translation: CATSDRRDIQETQYF.